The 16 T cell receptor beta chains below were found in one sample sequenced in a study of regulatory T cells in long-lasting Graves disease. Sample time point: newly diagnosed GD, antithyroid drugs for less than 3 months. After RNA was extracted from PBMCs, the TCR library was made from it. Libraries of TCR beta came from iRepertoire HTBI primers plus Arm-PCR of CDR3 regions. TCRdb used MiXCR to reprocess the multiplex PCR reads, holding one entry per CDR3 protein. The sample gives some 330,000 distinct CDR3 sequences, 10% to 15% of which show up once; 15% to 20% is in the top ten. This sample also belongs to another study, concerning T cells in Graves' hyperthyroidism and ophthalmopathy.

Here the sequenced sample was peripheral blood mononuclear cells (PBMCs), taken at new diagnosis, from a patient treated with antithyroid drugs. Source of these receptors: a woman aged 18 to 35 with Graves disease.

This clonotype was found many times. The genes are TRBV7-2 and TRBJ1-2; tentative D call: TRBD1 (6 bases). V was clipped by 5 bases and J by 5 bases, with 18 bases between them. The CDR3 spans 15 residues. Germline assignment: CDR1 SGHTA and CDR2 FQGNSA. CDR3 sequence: CASSPQGPRGYGYTF. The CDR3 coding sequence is TGTGCCAGCAGCCCCCAGGGGCCGCGGGGGTATGGCTACACCTTC.

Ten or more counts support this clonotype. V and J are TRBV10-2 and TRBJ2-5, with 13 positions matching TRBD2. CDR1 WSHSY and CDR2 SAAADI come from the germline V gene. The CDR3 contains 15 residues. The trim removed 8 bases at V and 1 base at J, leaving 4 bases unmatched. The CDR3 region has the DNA TGCGCCAGCTTAGGGACTAGCGGGGCCCAAGAGACCCAGTACTTC. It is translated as CASLGTSGAQETQYF.

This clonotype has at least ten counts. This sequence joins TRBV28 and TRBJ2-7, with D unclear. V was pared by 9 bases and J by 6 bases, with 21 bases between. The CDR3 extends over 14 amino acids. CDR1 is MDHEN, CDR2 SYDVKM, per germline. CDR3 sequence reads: CASCSDPGKPEQYF. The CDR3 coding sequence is TGTGCCAGTTGTTCGGACCCCGGAAAGCCCGAGCAGTACTTC.

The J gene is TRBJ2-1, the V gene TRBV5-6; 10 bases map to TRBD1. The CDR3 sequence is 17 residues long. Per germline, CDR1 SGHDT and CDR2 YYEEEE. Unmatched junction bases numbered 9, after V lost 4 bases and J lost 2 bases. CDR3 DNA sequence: TGTGCCAGCAGCCTTTACAGGGGGACAGGGGCCTACAATGAGCAGTTCTTC. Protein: CASSLYRGTGAYNEQFF.

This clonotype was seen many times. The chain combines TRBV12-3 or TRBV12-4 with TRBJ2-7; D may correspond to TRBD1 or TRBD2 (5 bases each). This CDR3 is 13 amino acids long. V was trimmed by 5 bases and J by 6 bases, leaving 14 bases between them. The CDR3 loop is CASSRQGPIEQYF. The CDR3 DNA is TGTGCCAGCAGTCGTCAGGGACCGATCGAGCAGTACTTC.

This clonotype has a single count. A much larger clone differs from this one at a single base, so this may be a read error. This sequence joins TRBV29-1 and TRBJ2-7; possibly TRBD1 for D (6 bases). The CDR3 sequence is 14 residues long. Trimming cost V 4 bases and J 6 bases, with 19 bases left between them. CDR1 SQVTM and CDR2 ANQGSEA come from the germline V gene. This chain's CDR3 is CSVVVLGHGGEQYF. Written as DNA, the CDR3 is TGCAGCGTTGTAGTGCTGGGACATGGGGGCGAGCAGTACTTC.

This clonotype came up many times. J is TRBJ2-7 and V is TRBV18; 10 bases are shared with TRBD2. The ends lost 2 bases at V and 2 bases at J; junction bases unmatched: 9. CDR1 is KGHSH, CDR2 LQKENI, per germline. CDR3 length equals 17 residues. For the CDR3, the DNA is TGTGCCAGCTCACCAGATTTAGGAACTAGCGGGACCTACGAGCAGTACGTC. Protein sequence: CASSPDLGTSGTYEQYV.

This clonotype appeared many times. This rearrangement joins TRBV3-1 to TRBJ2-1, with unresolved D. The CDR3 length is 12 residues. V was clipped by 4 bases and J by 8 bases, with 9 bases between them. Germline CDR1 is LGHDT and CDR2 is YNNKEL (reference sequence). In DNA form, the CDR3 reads TGTGCCAGCAGCCGACTCATTGATGAGCAGTTCTTC. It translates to CASSRLIDEQFF.

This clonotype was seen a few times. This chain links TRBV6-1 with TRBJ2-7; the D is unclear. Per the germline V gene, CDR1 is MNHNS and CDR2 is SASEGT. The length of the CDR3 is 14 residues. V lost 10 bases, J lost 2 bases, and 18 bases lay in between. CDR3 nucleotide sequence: TGTGCCACCCGACCCGCAGCGTACGCCTACGAGCAGTACTTC. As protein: CATRPAAYAYEQYF.

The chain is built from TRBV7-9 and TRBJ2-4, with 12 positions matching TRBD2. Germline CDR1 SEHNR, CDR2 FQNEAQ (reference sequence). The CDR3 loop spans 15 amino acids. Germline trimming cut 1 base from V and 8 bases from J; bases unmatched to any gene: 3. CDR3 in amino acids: CASSLGLAGDDIQYF. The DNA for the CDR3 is TGTGCCAGCAGCTTAGGACTAGCGGGAGACGACATTCAGTACTTC.

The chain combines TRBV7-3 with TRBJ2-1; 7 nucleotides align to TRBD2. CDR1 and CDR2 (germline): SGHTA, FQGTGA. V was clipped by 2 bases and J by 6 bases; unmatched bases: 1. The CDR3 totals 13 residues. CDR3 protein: CASSLWEGNEQFF. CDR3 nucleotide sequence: TGTGCCAGCAGCTTATGGGAGGGCAATGAGCAGTTCTTC.

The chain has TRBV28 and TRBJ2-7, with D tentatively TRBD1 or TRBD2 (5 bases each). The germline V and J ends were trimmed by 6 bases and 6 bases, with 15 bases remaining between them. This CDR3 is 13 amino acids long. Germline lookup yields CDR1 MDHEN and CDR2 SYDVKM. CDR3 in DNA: TGTGCCAGCAGGAGGGGCACTTCGGGCGAGCAGTACTTC. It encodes CASRRGTSGEQYF.

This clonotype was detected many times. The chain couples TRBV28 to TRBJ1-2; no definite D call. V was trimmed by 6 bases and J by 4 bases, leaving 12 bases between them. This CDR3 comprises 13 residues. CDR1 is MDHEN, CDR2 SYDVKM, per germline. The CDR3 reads CASSPTLIYGYTF. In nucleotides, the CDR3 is TGTGCCAGCAGCCCGACACTGATCTATGGCTACACCTTC.

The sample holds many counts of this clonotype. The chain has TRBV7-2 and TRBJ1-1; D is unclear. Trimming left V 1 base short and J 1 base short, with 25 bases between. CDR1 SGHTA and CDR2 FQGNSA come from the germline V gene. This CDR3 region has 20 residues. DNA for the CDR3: TGTGCCAGCAGCTTAGAATCCCGGACGGCGATTCGGCGGGAGAACACTGAAGCTTTCTTT. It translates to CASSLESRTAIRRENTEAFF.

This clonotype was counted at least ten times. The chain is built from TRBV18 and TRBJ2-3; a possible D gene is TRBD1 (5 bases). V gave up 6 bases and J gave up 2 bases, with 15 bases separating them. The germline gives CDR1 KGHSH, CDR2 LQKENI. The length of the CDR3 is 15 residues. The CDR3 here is CASSLGRVNTDTQYF. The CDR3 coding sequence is TGTGCCAGCTCTCTGGGCAGGGTTAACACAGATACGCAGTATTTT.

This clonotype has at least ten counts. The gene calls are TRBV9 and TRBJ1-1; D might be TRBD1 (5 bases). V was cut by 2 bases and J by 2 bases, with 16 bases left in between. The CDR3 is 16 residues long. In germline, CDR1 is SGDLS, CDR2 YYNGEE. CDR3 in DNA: TGTGCCAGCAGCGTTAGTGGAGACAGATTCAACACTGAAGCTTTCTTT. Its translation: CASSVSGDRFNTEAFF.